The 4 T cell receptor beta chains given below trace back to one sample, sequenced in a study of prognosis after radiotherapy for stage I lung cancer. The study amplified the TCR beta CDR3 region from genomic DNA. This amplification was carried out by two rounds of multiplex PCR. The authors ran first-round PCR with primers specific to each TRBV and TRBJ gene. TCRdb re-called the multiplex PCR reads through MiXCR, storing one row per CDR3 protein. The repertoire holds tens of thousands of distinct CDR3 sequences, with more than 25% as singletons. Sequencing was performed on PBMCs, taken before or after stereotactic body radiation therapy (not recorded which). The receptors shown here come from a donor over 45 with non-small cell lung cancer.

The table lists this clonotype with many counts. The chain combines TRBV18 with TRBJ1-3; possible D gene TRBD1, 6 bases. This CDR3 has 16 amino acids. Trimming pared 0 bases from V and 3 bases from J, leaving 12 bases between. The germline V gene encodes CDR1 KGHSH and CDR2 LQKENI. The CDR3 loop is CASSPPEQGYGNTIYF. The CDR3 DNA sequence: TGTGCCAGCTCACCACCGGAACAGGGTTATGGAAACACCATATATTTT.

This clonotype has at least ten counts. This chain connects TRBV7-8 to TRBJ2-3; no definite D call. Per germline, CDR1 SGHVS and CDR2 FQNEAQ. CDR3 length equals 14 residues. V lost 2 bases and J lost 2, with 8 bases in between. CDR3 sequence reads: CASSLTRFTDTQYF. The CDR3, as DNA: TGTGCCAGCAGCTTAACTCGTTTCACAGATACGCAGTATTTT.

This clonotype was seen many times. V gene TRBV4-1 combines with J gene TRBJ2-3, with D possibly being TRBD1 or TRBD2 (6 bases each). V shed 1 base and J shed 3 bases, with 11 bases lying between them. The CDR3 length is 15 residues. Germline CDR1 and CDR2: MGHRA and YSYEKL. This CDR3 reads CASSQGVGGTDTQYF. CDR3 sequence (DNA): TGCGCCAGCAGCCAAGGGGTAGGGGGGACAGATACGCAGTATTTT.

This clonotype was detected many times. The chain combines TRBV12-3 or TRBV12-4 with TRBJ1-3; unclear D gene. Trimming took off 3 bases at V and 7 bases at J, with 7 bases between the two ends. CDR3 length equals 12 residues. The CDR3 region is CASSFGLNTIYF. CDR3 nucleotides: TGTGCCAGCAGTTTTGGCCTCAACACCATATATTTT.